This record covers a single T cell receptor (beta chain). The data were taken from a study of blood T cell repertoires in COVID-19. As for the study in general: In each case, the material was cDNA or gDNA derived from T cells, B-cell-depleted T cells, or PBMCs.

Germline lookup yields CDR1 LNHDA and CDR2 SQIVND (reference sequence). The CDR3 covers 15 residues. Deletions cut 10 bases from V and 0 bases from J, with 15 bases between. Per the study methods: Amplification of reference gene primers was used by the study to estimate nucleated cell counts. The repertoire was sequenced with immunoSEQ multiplex PCR; TCRdb's copy has only in-frame clones and lacks some. V and J calls plus clone size are reproduced from that table; the DNA served to infer D and trimming. The data contain around 500,000 clones, 70% to 90% of them singletons. The rearrangement joins TRBV19 to TRBJ2-2, with D perhaps matching TRBD1 (7 bases). The sequence derives from a human donor in a cohort sampled during active COVID-19. The sample consisted of peripheral blood. In DNA, the CDR3 is TGTGCCACCAGAGGAGGGACAGCGAACACCGGGGAGCTGTTTTTT. Translation gives CATRGGTANTGELFF.